Sequencing of this T cell receptor beta chain was carried out in a study of T cell repertoires in cytomegalovirus infection (dated by TCRdb to 2018 to 2020). With respect to the entire study: Donor HLA type was relevant to the analysis, because carriage of CMV infection together with the matching HLA type was indicated by public TCR beta signatures. Overall study results and their limits: In the ex vivo response, HLA-C-restricted CMV-specific TCR beta clonotypes were dominant, and in two of eight donors the single most frequent clonotype came from this HLA-C-restricted group. In both this cohort and an independent roughly 360-donor cohort, the cumulative frequency of public TCR beta family members distinguished carriers of CMV infection plus the relevant HLA type.

With respect to this clonotype: This clone's antigen is unknown. It has no much larger one-base neighbor in the sample; base qualities were not kept.

TCRdb names Illumina HiSeq 1500 as the instrument used. TCRdb cleaned the public reads at Q25 with fastp, built clones with MiXCR and kept in-frame beta chains. Identical CDR3 proteins give one entry, which carries the most common genes and DNA. In all, the sample holds around 120,000 distinct CDR3 sequences, and 7.5% to 9% of those were seen once. About 9.5% of the sample belongs to the ten largest clones. The TCR was taken from a human donor in good health (CMV status not recorded). Some clones in this sample may be carry-over from other donors' samples. Specimen: PBMCs.

The CDR3 here reads CSAPRDTLGNTEAFF. The DNA sequence is TGCAGTGCTCCCCGGGACACCCTAGGAAACACTGAAGCTTTCTTT. The V gene is TRBV20-1 and the J gene is TRBJ1-1, and TRBD1 may be the D gene, going by 6 matching bases. Inclusive of the bounding cysteine and phenylalanine, the CDR3 is 15 residues long. Just the 45-base CDR3 DNA is kept, in frame starting at base 1. V is pared back by 5 bases and J by 2 bases, with 18 bases lying between the germline termini. The germline V gene (reference sequence) specifies DFQATT as CDR1 and SNEGSKA as CDR2.